The 28 T cell receptor beta chains in this list originate from one sample, sequenced in a study of OX40 agonist ivuxolimab in advanced cancers. Libraries were prepared by immunoSEQ multiplex PCR; TCRdb keeps only in-frame clonotypes and omits some of them. The table has some 52,000 clones, approximately 80% seen once. The specimen comprised CD4+ or CD8+ T cells sorted from blood, sampled in a trial of the OX40 agonist ivuxolimab. Source of these receptors: an adult with an advanced solid tumor such as melanoma, head and neck, liver or kidney cancer.

This clone qualifies as medium-sized (0.01 to 0.1%). This chain connects TRBV7-9 to TRBJ2-1; no reliable D call. Germline CDR1 and CDR2: SEHNR and FQNEAQ (reference sequence). V lost 5 bases and J lost 5, with 16 bases in between. CDR3 length: 15 residues. The CDR3: CASSLSTLWDNEQFF. CDR3 sequence (DNA): TGTGCCAGCAGCCTATCGACTTTATGGGACAATGAGCAGTTCTTC. Using reference TRBV7-9 and TRBJ2-1 for the parts outside the CDR3, the full variable domain is DTGVSQNPRHKITKRGQNVTFRCDPISEHNRLYWYRQTLGQGPEFLTYFQNEAQLEKSRLLSDRFSAERPKGSFSTLEIQRTEQGDSAMYLCASSLSTLWDNEQFFGPGTRLTVL.

This chain links TRBV5-5 with TRBJ2-2; a weak D match, TRBD2 (6 bases). Looked up from germline, CDR1 is SGHKS and CDR2 is YYEKEE (reference sequence). The CDR3 consists of 14 residues. The V gene lost 0 bases and the J gene lost 5 bases, with 8 bases spanning the gap. CDR3 nucleotide sequence: TGTGCCAGCAGCTTGGGGACTACGACCGGGGAGCTGTTTTTT. This encodes CASSLGTTTGELFF.

The CDR3 DNA follows: TGTGCCAGCAGCCACCGGTTGGGCGGGGAGCTGTTTTTT. This encodes CASSHRLGGELFF. The rearrangement links TRBV5-6 to TRBJ2-2; no firm D call. V was trimmed by 4 bases and J by 7 bases, leaving 11 bases between them. Germline V CDR1 and CDR2: SGHDT, YYEEEE. The CDR3 is 13 amino acids.

The rearrangement links TRBV5-1 to TRBJ2-5, with D perhaps TRBD1 (6 bases). From germline, CDR1 is SGHRS and CDR2 YFSETQ. The V and J ends lost 0 bases and 3 bases respectively, with 9 bases between them. The CDR3 runs to 14 residues. CDR3 bases: TGCGCCAGCAGCTTGGGGGCAGGGGAAGAGACCCAGTACTTC. It codes for CASSLGAGEETQYF.

This clone was counted a single time. V and J are TRBV2 and TRBJ2-5, with 10 bases lining up with TRBD2. The CDR3 consists of 16 residues. V dropped 3 bases and J dropped 1; count of bases not matched to a gene: 5. The germline CDR1 and CDR2 sequences are SNHLY and FYNNEI. The CDR3 region is CASSDLASGGQETQYF. CDR3 DNA sequence: TGTGCCAGCAGTGACTTGGCTAGCGGGGGCCAAGAGACCCAGTACTTC.

This CDR3 reads CASSPRLAGSGNEQFF. The CDR3, as DNA: TGTGCCAGCAGCCCCAGACTAGCGGGGTCTGGGAATGAGCAGTTCTTC. The rearrangement joins TRBV7-9 to TRBJ2-1, with TRBD2 matching 11 bases. The CDR3 has 16 amino acids. With V trimmed by 5 bases and J by 7 bases, 10 bases remained unmatched. Germline CDR1 and CDR2: SEHNR and FQNEAQ (reference sequence).

V gene TRBV10-3 combines with J gene TRBJ2-1, with TRBD2 identical over 9 bases. V lost 0 bases to trimming and J lost 6 bases; unmatched junction nucleotides: 6. This CDR3 is 16 amino acids long. Germline CDR1 and CDR2: ENHRY and SYGVKD. CDR3 region: CAISESGLALGNEQFF. CDR3 coding DNA: TGTGCCATCAGTGAGTCGGGACTAGCCTTGGGCAATGAGCAGTTCTTC.

The chain combines TRBV1 with TRBJ2-5; the table's D gene call, TRBD2, was not cross checked with the DNA. TRBV1 represents a pseudogene. The length of the CDR3 is 15 residues. This CDR3 is CTSSQGLAGEETQYF. CDR3 coding DNA: TGCACCAGCAGCCAAGGACTAGCGGGGGAAGAGACCCAGTACTTC.

This chain links TRBV9 with TRBJ2-5; D uncertain. The CDR3 extends over 11 amino acids. V lost 4 bases and J 4 bases, leaving 5 bases between the germline ends. CDR1 and CDR2 (germline): SGDLS, YYNGEE. The CDR3 is CASSPSETQYF. Here the CDR3 DNA reads TGTGCCAGCAGCCCGTCAGAGACCCAGTACTTC.

V is TRBV5-4 and J is TRBJ2-1; D uncertain. Germline-derived CDR1 and CDR2 are SGHNT and YYREEE (reference sequence). The CDR3 sequence is 12 residues long. V was trimmed by 2 bases and J by 7 bases, leaving 7 bases between them. CDR3 bases: TGTGCCAGCAGCTTTAACGGTAATGAGCAGTTCTTC. Translating it yields CASSFNGNEQFF.

V usage is TRBV28 and J usage is TRBJ2-1; TRBD2 aligns across 11 bases. V lost 5 bases, J lost 9 bases, and 3 bases stayed unmatched. Per germline, CDR1 MDHEN and CDR2 SYDVKM. The CDR3 has 13 amino acids. DNA of the CDR3: TGTGCCAGCAGTGGGCTAGCGGGGGGTGAGCAGTTCTTC. Translation gives CASSGLAGGEQFF.

The V and J genes are TRBV7-2 and TRBJ2-4; D gene uncertain. Between the trimmed V and J ends, which lost 5 bases and 6 bases, there was a span of 5 bases. CDR1 is SGHTA, CDR2 FQGNSA, per germline. The CDR3 is 11 residues long. The CDR3 bases are TGTGCCAGCAGCGTTGGAAACATTCAGTACTTC. Protein product: CASSVGNIQYF. The full variable domain, with the rest looked up from reference TRBV7-2 and TRBJ2-4, is GAGVSQSPSNKVTEKGKDVELRCDPISGHTALYWYRQSLGQGLEFLIYFQGNSAPDKSGLPSDRFSAERTGGSVSTLTIQRTQQEDSAVYLCASSVGNIQYFGAGTRLSVL.

Here the CDR3 DNA reads TGTGCCAGCACCCAAGTCCCCTCAGGGGGGATTGATGGCTACACCTTC. Translating gives CASTQVPSGGIDGYTF. The J gene is TRBJ1-2, the V gene TRBV5-5; 7 nucleotides line up with TRBD1. Trimming at V came to 6 bases and at J to 6 bases, leaving 17 bases not matched to a gene. This CDR3 is 16 amino acids long. Germline assignment: CDR1 SGHKS and CDR2 YYEKEE (reference sequence).

The CDR3 region has the DNA TGTGCCAGCAGCTTAAGTCCAGGGGGCGTAGACCCCTATGGCTACACCTTC. It is translated as CASSLSPGGVDPYGYTF. The chain couples TRBV7-2 to TRBJ1-2, with 8 bases fitting TRBD1. The CDR3 is 17 residues long. Trimming at V came to 2 bases and at J to 4 bases, leaving 12 bases not matched to a gene. CDR1 is SGHTA and CDR2 is FQGNSA in the germline V gene.

The gene calls are TRBV6-6 and TRBJ2-5, with D possibly being TRBD2 (5 bases). Per germline, CDR1 MNHNY and CDR2 SVGAGI (reference sequence). The V and J ends lost 3 bases and 4 bases respectively, with 15 bases between them. The CDR3 is made up of 15 amino acids. CDR3 nucleotide sequence: TGTGCCAGCAGTTATCTCCCCGGGCGGGCAGAGACCCAGTACTTC. Translating it yields CASSYLPGRAETQYF.

The J gene is TRBJ2-3, the V gene TRBV5-1, with 9 bases aligning to TRBD1. V was pared by 3 bases and J by 4 bases, with 9 bases of the junction left unmatched. Germline V lookup: CDR1 SGHRS, CDR2 YFSETQ. This CDR3 is 16 amino acids long. The CDR3 nucleotides read TGCGCCAGCAGCTGGACAGGGGTTAATGGCGCAGATACGCAGTATTTT. Translation gives CASSWTGVNGADTQYF.

The chain couples TRBV28 to TRBJ2-7; D call uncertain. Germline V lookup: CDR1 MDHEN, CDR2 SYDVKM. The CDR3 has 12 residues. With 2 bases removed from V and 2 bases from J, the gap between germline ends came to 4 bases. CDR3 sequence: CASSLKAYEQYF. In DNA form, the CDR3 reads TGTGCCAGCAGTTTAAAAGCCTACGAGCAGTACTTC. Based on the CDR3 plus reference TRBV28 and TRBJ2-7, the full variable domain is DVKVTQSSRYLVKRTGEKVFLECVQDMDHENMFWYRQDPGLGLRLIYFSYDVKMKEKGDIPEGYSVSREKKERFSLILESASTNQTSMYLCASSLKAYEQYFGPGTRLTVT.

V is TRBV6-5 and J is TRBJ1-1; D is possibly TRBD1 (6 bases). The CDR3 spans 14 residues. Trimming took off 4 bases at V and 4 bases at J, with 13 bases between the two ends. Germline V CDR1 and CDR2: MNHEY, SVGAGI. The CDR3 DNA is TGTGCCAGCAGTTGGGACAAAGAGGGCACTGAAGCTTTCTTT. Translating it yields CASSWDKEGTEAFF.

The CDR3 DNA follows: TGTGCCAGCAGTTCTCCCCGCGAATCACTAGCGGGAGTAGAGCAGTACTTC. This sequence encodes CASSSPRESLAGVEQYF. The chain combines TRBV7-8 with TRBJ2-7; TRBD2 aligns across 11 bases. Germline CDR1 and CDR2: SGHVS and FQNEAQ. Trimming took 6 bases from V and 7 from J; bases not matched to a gene: 17. The CDR3 extends over 17 amino acids.

The chain employs TRBV29-1 and TRBJ2-7; D call uncertain. V lost 0 bases and J lost 9, with 12 bases in between. CDR1 and CDR2 (germline): SQVTM, ANQGSEA. The CDR3 has 12 amino acids. For the CDR3, the DNA is TGCAGCGTTGAAGATTACCAGCGCGGGCAGTACTTC. This sequence encodes CSVEDYQRGQYF.

The rearrangement links TRBV6-6 to TRBJ1-1; D remains ambiguous. V lost 7 bases to trimming and J lost 3 bases, with 12 bases between them. The CDR3 covers 13 residues. Germline V gene sequence: CDR1 MNHNY, CDR2 SVGAGI (reference sequence). CDR3 sequence reads: CASKWKLDTEAFF. The CDR3 DNA reads TGTGCCAGCAAGTGGAAGTTGGACACTGAAGCTTTCTTT.

The chain uses TRBV29-1 and TRBJ2-3; 10 bases are a match to TRBD1. After removal of 6 bases from V and 3 bases from J, the junction contained 6 bases not matched to a gene. Germline CDR1 reads SQVTM; CDR2 reads ANQGSEA. There are 14 residues in the CDR3. The CDR3 nucleotides read TGCAGCGTCGATTGGGACAGGGGAACAGATACGCAGTATTTT. Translation gives CSVDWDRGTDTQYF.

This sequence joins TRBV9 and TRBJ1-4, with D perhaps matching TRBD1 (6 bases). V lost 0 bases and J 6 bases, leaving 12 bases between the germline ends. The CDR3 contains 15 residues. Looked up from germline, CDR1 is SGDLS and CDR2 is YYNGEE. Written as DNA, the CDR3 is TGTGCCAGCAGCGTAGGGGGGCGAGGGGATGAAAAACTGTTTTTT. Its translation: CASSVGGRGDEKLFF. The whole variable domain, remainder taken from reference TRBV9 and TRBJ1-4, is DSGVTQTPKHLITATGQRVTLRCSPRSGDLSVYWYQQSLDQGLQFLIQYYNGEERAKGNILERFSAQQFPDLHSELNLSSLELGDSALYFCASSVGGRGDEKLFFGSGTQLSVL.

The chain links TRBV19 to TRBJ1-5; 7 bases agree with TRBD1. The CDR3 runs 15 residues. J gave up 4 bases and V 3 bases, and 6 bases lay outside the gene matches. The germline V gene has CDR1 LNHDA and CDR2 SQIVND (reference sequence). This CDR3 is CASSIRQGENQPQHF. In DNA form, the CDR3 reads TGTGCCAGTAGTATTAGACAGGGAGAGAATCAGCCCCAGCATTTT.

The chain links TRBV19 to TRBJ2-3; 7 nucleotides align to TRBD1. J was trimmed by 6 bases and V by 6 bases; bases with no gene match: 6. Germline V gives CDR1 LNHDA, CDR2 SQIVND (reference sequence). The CDR3 contains 13 residues. The DNA of the CDR3 is TGTGCCAGTAGGGAACAGGGGTCGGATACGCAGTATTTT. Translation: CASREQGSDTQYF.

This rearrangement joins TRBV18 to TRBJ2-5, with D unresolved. V lost 0 bases, J lost 5 bases, and 7 bases lay in between. Germline V gene data show CDR1 as KGHSH and CDR2 as LQKENI. The CDR3 sequence is 13 residues long. CDR3 amino acids: CASSPPLWETQYF. The CDR3, as DNA: TGTGCCAGCTCACCACCTTTGTGGGAGACCCAGTACTTC.

The V gene is TRBV9, the J gene TRBJ1-1; unclear D gene. Trimming took 0 bases from V and 4 from J, leaving 7 bases between them. Looked up from germline, CDR1 is SGDLS and CDR2 is YYNGEE. The CDR3 contains 13 residues. DNA of the CDR3: TGTGCCAGCAGCGTAGTGGTAGGCACTGAAGCTTTCTTT. Amino acids: CASSVVVGTEAFF.

This chain connects TRBV4-1 to TRBJ1-1, with a possible D match to TRBD1 (6 bases). CDR3 length: 15 amino acids. Germline CDR1 MGHRA, CDR2 YSYEKL. V dropped 0 bases and J dropped 5 bases, with 13 bases sitting between them. CDR3 coding DNA: TGCGCCAGCAGCCAAGATAAGGGGGGGAAGACTGAAGCTTTCTTT. Translating gives CASSQDKGGKTEAFF.